These 18 T cell receptor beta chains originate from one sample sequenced in a study of shared T cell receptors in the human thymus. TCRdb's table, derived via immunoSEQ multiplex PCR, lists solely in-frame clones and lacks some. The sample yields under 850,000 clones, approximately 88% seen once. These sequences were also reported in another study, on human thymus T cells.

Sequenced input: thymocytes. These receptor sequences come from a boy younger than two with a congenital heart defect.

V is TRBV27 and J is TRBJ1-2; D not resolved. CDR3 length equals 15 residues. V was clipped by 8 bases and J by 0 bases, with 16 bases between them. CDR1 MNHEY and CDR2 SMNVEV come from the germline V gene (reference sequence). The CDR3 DNA reads as TGTGCCAGCCCCCCTTCTGGCGGTCCTAACTATGGCTACACCTTC. Its translation: CASPPSGGPNYGYTF.

CDR3 amino acids: CASSLVPNSYEQYF. CDR3 bases: TGTGCCAGCAGCTTGGTTCCTAACTCCTACGAGCAGTACTTC. V is TRBV5-4 and J is TRBJ2-7; no definite D call. Trimming stripped 0 bases from V and 0 bases from J, with 7 bases between. The CDR3 contains 14 residues. CDR1 SGHNT and CDR2 YYREEE come from the germline V gene (reference sequence).

This chain connects TRBV5-1 to TRBJ2-6; TRBD2 is a possible D gene (6 bases). V lost 1 base and J 1 base, leaving 9 bases between the germline ends. Looked up from germline, CDR1 is SGHRS and CDR2 is YFSETQ. The CDR3 covers 16 residues. In DNA form, the CDR3 reads TGCGCCAGCAGCTTGTACGGGGGTTCTGGGGCCAACGTCCTGACTTTC. This codes for CASSLYGGSGANVLTF.

The chain recombines TRBV27 with TRBJ2-3; the D gene is possibly TRBD2 (6 bases). The CDR3 loop spans 15 amino acids. V gave up 3 bases and J gave up 3 bases, with 13 bases separating them. Germline V gene sequence: CDR1 MNHEY, CDR2 SMNVEV (reference sequence). The CDR3 here is CASSFGKRGTDTQYF. The CDR3 bases are TGTGCCAGCAGTTTCGGAAAACGGGGGACAGATACGCAGTATTTT.

This clone was observed a single time. Here the CDR3 DNA reads TGTGCCAGCAGCCAAGATGGCGGCCTAGGAAACTCCTACGAGCAGTACTTC. Its translation is CASSQDGGLGNSYEQYF. The gene calls are TRBV14 and TRBJ2-7, with D hard to call. Deletions cut 0 bases from V and 0 bases from J, with 15 bases between. Per the germline V gene, CDR1 is SGHDN and CDR2 is FVKESK. The CDR3 is 17 amino acids.

V usage is TRBV4-3 and J usage is TRBJ2-3, with 15 positions matching TRBD2. The germline CDR1 and CDR2 sequences are LGHNA and YSLEER. Losses at the gene ends were 1 base for V and 1 base for J; bases not matched to a gene: 3. The CDR3 is 18 residues long. CDR3 in amino acids: CASSQGTSGRGGTDTQYF. The CDR3 nucleotides read TGCGCCAGCAGCCAAGGGACTAGCGGGAGGGGAGGCACAGATACGCAGTATTTT.

The chain is built from TRBV13 and TRBJ2-7; 12 positions match TRBD2. The CDR3 totals 20 residues. Germline assignment: CDR1 PRHDT and CDR2 FYEKMQ (reference sequence). Trimming removed 0 bases from V and 5 bases from J; junction bases left unmatched: 17. As DNA, the CDR3 is TGTGCCAGCAGCTTAGGCCCATACGGACTAGCGGGGTCCTCGGTCGACGAGCAGTACTTC. This sequence encodes CASSLGPYGLAGSSVDEQYF.

The genes are TRBV10-2 and TRBJ1-5, with a tentative D call TRBD1 (5 bases). The CDR3 is made up of 16 amino acids. V was shortened by 0 bases and J by 0 bases, with 9 bases between the two germline ends. The germline V gene encodes CDR1 WSHSY and CDR2 SAAADI. Written as DNA, the CDR3 is TGCGCCAGCAGTGAGTCTCGACAGAGTAGCAATCAGCCCCAGCATTTT. Residues: CASSESRQSSNQPQHF.

The chain employs TRBV20-1 and TRBJ2-5; TRBD2 is a possible D gene (5 bases). CDR1 DFQATT and CDR2 SNEGSKA come from the germline V gene (reference sequence). The CDR3 sequence is 11 residues long. DNA for the CDR3: TGCAGCGACGGACCGGGGGAGACCCAGTACTTC. Translated: CSDGPGETQYF.

The chain uses TRBV10-2 and TRBJ2-3; 11 nucleotides match TRBD2. With 11 bases clipped from V and 0 bases from J, the junction kept 16 bases outside the gene matches. Germline CDR1 reads WSHSY; CDR2 reads SAAADI. This CDR3 comprises 18 residues. In DNA form, the CDR3 reads TGCGCCCGGAGACCCACCGGGACTAGCGGCCCTAGCACAGATACGCAGTATTTT. Its translation: CARRPTGTSGPSTDTQYF.

In this sample, this clone turned up a few times. This sequence joins TRBV5-1 and TRBJ2-2, with TRBD2 matching over 12 bases. Germline CDR1 SGHRS, CDR2 YFSETQ. This CDR3 has 17 residues. V shed 4 bases, J shed 6 bases, and the junction held 10 bases outside the gene matches. Here the CDR3 reads CASSSSPTSGSAGELFF. CDR3 DNA: TGCGCCAGCAGCAGTTCCCCGACTAGCGGGAGTGCCGGGGAGCTGTTTTTT.

In this sample, this clone turned up once. This sequence joins TRBV28 and TRBJ2-7; 8 bases align to TRBD2. The CDR3 spans 14 residues. The germline gives CDR1 MDHEN, CDR2 SYDVKM. The ends lost 4 bases at V and 10 bases at J; junction bases unmatched: 12. This CDR3 is CASSYRTSNNQQYF. The DNA of the CDR3 is TGTGCCAGCAGTTATAGGACTAGCAACAACCAACAGTACTTC.

The chain employs TRBV7-9 and TRBJ1-5; weak D call: TRBD1 (5 bases). Germline V gene lookup returns CDR1 SEHNR and CDR2 FQNEAQ (reference sequence). The ends were cut back, 5 bases at V and 9 bases at J, with 11 bases in the middle. There are 12 residues in the CDR3. The CDR3 region is CASSLLRGPQHF. For the CDR3, the DNA is TGTGCCAGCAGCCTCCTTAGGGGGCCCCAGCATTTT.

The chain employs TRBV27 and TRBJ2-2; D remains unclear. CDR3 length: 11 amino acids. The V gene lost 4 bases and the J gene lost 6 bases, with 3 bases spanning the gap. The germline V gene encodes CDR1 MNHEY and CDR2 SMNVEV (reference sequence). The CDR3 nucleotides are TGTGCCAGCAGTTCCTCCGGGGAGCTGTTTTTT. Translation gives CASSSSGELFF.

The chain combines TRBV7-2 with TRBJ2-6; tentatively, D is TRBD2 (6 bases). Trimming removed 7 bases at V and 4 bases at J, with 23 bases between. CDR3 length equals 18 residues. CDR1 and CDR2 from the germline V gene are SGHTA and FQGNSA. The CDR3 sequence is CASNPASGGAGGANVLTF. The CDR3 coding sequence is TGTGCCAGCAACCCAGCGAGCGGAGGGGCAGGAGGGGCCAACGTCCTGACTTTC.

V gene TRBV5-4 combines with J gene TRBJ2-7; 11 bases match TRBD1. CDR3 size: 13 residues. Per the germline V gene, CDR1 is SGHNT and CDR2 is YYREEE (reference sequence). V gave up 7 bases and J gave up 1 base; unmatched junction bases: 1. This CDR3 reads CASGTGGSYEQYF. Written as DNA, the CDR3 is TGTGCCAGCGGGACAGGGGGGTCCTACGAGCAGTACTTC. Full variable domain (rest looked up from reference TRBV5-4 and TRBJ2-7): ETGVTQSPTHLIKTRGQQVTLRCSSQSGHNTVSWYQQALGQGPQFIFQYYREEENGRGNFPPRFSGLQFPNYSSELNVNALELDDSALYLCASGTGGSYEQYFGPGTRLTVT.

This chain joins TRBV4-3 and TRBJ2-1, with TRBD2 identical over 7 bases. Losses at the gene ends were 1 base for V and 2 bases for J; bases not matched to a gene: 11. Germline CDR1 LGHNA, CDR2 YSLEER. This CDR3 is 18 amino acids long. In DNA, the CDR3 is TGCGCCAGCAGCCAAGTTTTAATATGGGAGGGCACCTACAATGAGCAGTTCTTC. Translation: CASSQVLIWEGTYNEQFF.

The rearrangement links TRBV28 to TRBJ2-2; the D gene is possibly TRBD2 (5 bases). This CDR3 is 21 amino acids long. V was trimmed by 7 bases and J by 1 base, leaving 31 bases between them. In germline, CDR1 is MDHEN, CDR2 SYDVKM. CDR3 loop: CASTKPPSTALPSGNTGELFF. In DNA, the CDR3 is TGTGCCAGCACCAAACCCCCCAGCACGGCACTGCCCAGCGGGAACACCGGGGAGCTGTTTTTT.